Following are 16 T cell receptor beta chains from one sample sequenced in a study of cytomegalovirus exposure and HLA in healthy donors. Primers: 60 Vbeta forward and 13 Jbeta reverse. Clones were sequenced by immunoSEQ multiplex PCR, and TCRdb holds only the in-frame ones, with some missing. The repertoire consists of approximately 300,000 clones, with about 80% occurring once and the leading ten covering about 0.3%. The source material was PBMCs. These receptors were taken from a girl aged 2-10 years in good health and CMV-seronegative.

The chain joins TRBV27 to TRBJ2-7; 15 nucleotides align to TRBD2. Unmatched junction bases numbered 10, after V lost 9 bases and J lost 4 bases. CDR3 length equals 16 residues. Germline V gene lookup returns CDR1 MNHEY and CDR2 SMNVEV (reference sequence). Written as DNA, the CDR3 is TGTGCCAGTAACCGAGGACTAGCGGGGGGGCTATACGAGCAGTACTTC. Its translation: CASNRGLAGGLYEQYF.

The V gene is TRBV27, the J gene TRBJ1-4; D gene uncertain. The CDR3 sequence is 14 residues long. V lost 4 bases, J lost 7 bases, and 13 bases lay in between. Germline assignment: CDR1 MNHEY and CDR2 SMNVEV (reference sequence). The CDR3 nucleotides read TGTGCCAGCAGTTCGTACAAACCGGGTGAAAAACTGTTTTTT. It yields the protein CASSSYKPGEKLFF.

The chain recombines TRBV19 with TRBJ2-1; TRBD2 agrees at 7 bases. With 8 bases clipped from V and 2 bases from J, the junction kept 9 bases outside the gene matches. The CDR3 consists of 15 residues. Germline lookup yields CDR1 LNHDA and CDR2 SQIVND (reference sequence). The CDR3 nucleotides are TGTGCCAGTCAGGTCTTAGGGAGGGCCTACAATGAGCAGTTCTTC. Translation gives CASQVLGRAYNEQFF.

V is TRBV6-5 and J is TRBJ2-7, with D perhaps TRBD2 (5 bases). The length of the CDR3 is 15 residues. V was pared by 0 bases and J by 4 bases, with 13 bases between. From germline, CDR1 is MNHEY and CDR2 SVGAGI. The CDR3 loop reads CASSYSWAGGYEQYF. CDR3 sequence (DNA): TGTGCCAGCAGTTACTCGTGGGCGGGCGGTTACGAGCAGTACTTC.

V usage is TRBV29-1 and J usage is TRBJ2-5; possibly TRBD1 for D (5 bases). V lost 7 bases, J lost 6 bases, and 18 bases lay in between. Germline loops: CDR1 SQVTM, CDR2 ANQGSEA. The CDR3 totals 13 residues. The CDR3 DNA is TGCAGCGCTCGTGGGGCCCAAGAAAAGACCCAGTACTTC. It encodes CSARGAQEKTQYF.

In regard to this clone: The sample carries other DNA sequences with the same CDR3. The rearrangement uses TRBV7-9 and TRBJ1-5; the match to TRBD1 covers 7 bases. CDR3 length equals 14 residues. V lost 1 base, J lost 6 bases, and 3 bases stayed unmatched. Germline-derived CDR1 and CDR2 are SEHNR and FQNEAQ (reference sequence). CDR3 in amino acids: CASSLGQGGQPQHF. The CDR3 bases are TGTGCCAGCAGCTTAGGACAGGGAGGTCAGCCCCAGCATTTT.

The chain is built from TRBV7-3 and TRBJ2-1; possible D gene TRBD1, 5 bases. Germline V gives CDR1 SGHTA, CDR2 FQGTGA. This CDR3 is built from 16 residues. The V and J ends lost 1 base and 7 bases respectively, with 17 bases between them. The CDR3 reads CASSLRLDIPGNEQFF. Written as DNA, the CDR3 is TGTGCCAGCAGCTTAAGGTTGGACATCCCGGGTAATGAGCAGTTCTTC.

The sample holds one count of this clone. V gene TRBV6-6 combines with J gene TRBJ2-1, with 10 bases identical to TRBD1. The germline V gene encodes CDR1 MNHNY and CDR2 SVGAGI (reference sequence). CDR3 length equals 15 residues. Trimming at V came to 6 bases and at J to 5 bases, leaving 7 bases not matched to a gene. CDR3 amino acids: CASSHGDRGHNEQFF. The CDR3 DNA is TGTGCCAGCAGCCACGGGGACAGGGGTCACAATGAGCAGTTCTTC.

The V gene is TRBV10-3, the J gene TRBJ1-2; 7 bases align to TRBD1. V lost 3 bases to trimming and J lost 5 bases; unmatched junction nucleotides: 15. This CDR3 contains 17 residues. In germline, CDR1 is ENHRY, CDR2 SYGVKD. This CDR3 is CAISDRVWLAGGYGYTF. The CDR3 nucleotides are TGTGCCATCAGTGATCGAGTCTGGCTGGCAGGGGGATATGGCTACACCTTC.

This sequence joins TRBV4-1 and TRBJ2-1, with D possibly matching TRBD2 (5 bases). The V end was cut by 0 bases, the J end by 0 bases, with 18 bases between. From germline, CDR1 is MGHRA and CDR2 YSYEKL. The CDR3 is made up of 19 amino acids. CDR3 protein: CASSQEGSDFYDSYNEQFF. The CDR3, as DNA: TGCGCCAGCAGCCAAGAAGGGTCGGACTTCTATGACTCCTACAATGAGCAGTTCTTC.

The rearrangement uses TRBV28 and TRBJ2-5; TRBD2 matches at 11 bases. This CDR3 has 17 residues. With V trimmed by 6 bases and J by 5 bases, 14 bases remained unmatched. Looked up from germline, CDR1 is MDHEN and CDR2 is SYDVKM. The CDR3 protein is CASRPILAGGLGETQYF. CDR3 coding DNA: TGTGCCAGCAGGCCCATATTAGCGGGAGGGCTGGGGGAGACCCAGTACTTC.

The chain employs TRBV7-2 and TRBJ2-3; tentative D call: TRBD1 (6 bases). The V gene lost 0 bases and the J gene lost 2 bases, with 9 bases spanning the gap. In germline, CDR1 is SGHTA, CDR2 FQGNSA. CDR3 length equals 15 residues. CDR3 nucleotides: TGTGCCAGCAGCTTAGCCTACAGGGCCACAGATACGCAGTATTTT. Amino acids: CASSLAYRATDTQYF.

The chain joins TRBV5-1 to TRBJ1-3, with D hard to call. Germline V gene sequence: CDR1 SGHRS, CDR2 YFSETQ. This CDR3 contains 14 residues. V was cut by 5 bases and J by 0 bases, with 9 bases left in between. CDR3 bases: TGCGCCAGCAGGGGCGGGAACTCTGGAAACACCATATATTTT. It yields the protein CASRGGNSGNTIYF.

The chain is built from TRBV6-4 and TRBJ1-5; 7 positions agree with TRBD1. V dropped 6 bases and J dropped 2; count of bases not matched to a gene: 1. Looked up from germline, CDR1 is MRHNA and CDR2 is SNTAGT. The CDR3 is 13 residues long. CDR3 coding DNA: TGTGCCAGCAGCCAGGGGGGCAATCAGCCCCAGCATTTT. This translates into CASSQGGNQPQHF.

The rearrangement uses TRBV28 and TRBJ2-7; D not certain. CDR1 and CDR2 from the germline V gene are MDHEN and SYDVKM. V lost 6 bases to trimming and J lost 0 bases, with 6 bases between them. This CDR3 region has 12 residues. This CDR3 reads CASSSVSYEQYF. The DNA of the CDR3 is TGTGCCAGCAGCTCGGTCTCCTACGAGCAGTACTTC.

This chain joins TRBV7-9 and TRBJ2-7, with a weak D call TRBD1 (5 bases). Germline V gene data show CDR1 as SEHNR and CDR2 as FQNEAQ (reference sequence). The CDR3 sequence is 14 residues long. V lost 1 base and J lost 3, with 10 bases in between. CDR3 sequence (DNA): TGTGCCAGCAGCTTAGTCCTGGGGCACTACGAGCAGTACTTC. Protein: CASSLVLGHYEQYF.